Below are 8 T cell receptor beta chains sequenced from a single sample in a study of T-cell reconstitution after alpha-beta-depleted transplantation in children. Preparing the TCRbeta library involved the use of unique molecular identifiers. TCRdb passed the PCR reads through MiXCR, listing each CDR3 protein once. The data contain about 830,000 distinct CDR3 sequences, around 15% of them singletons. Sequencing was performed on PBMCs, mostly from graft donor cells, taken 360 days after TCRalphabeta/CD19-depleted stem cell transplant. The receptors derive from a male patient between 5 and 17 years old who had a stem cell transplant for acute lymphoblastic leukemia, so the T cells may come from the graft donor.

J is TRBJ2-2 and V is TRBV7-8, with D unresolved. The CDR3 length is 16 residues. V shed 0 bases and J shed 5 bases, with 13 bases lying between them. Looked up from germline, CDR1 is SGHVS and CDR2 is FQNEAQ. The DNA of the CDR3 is TGTGCCAGCAGCTTAGCGTCGGTCGGCTGGACCGGGGAGCTGTTTTTT. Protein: CASSLASVGWTGELFF.

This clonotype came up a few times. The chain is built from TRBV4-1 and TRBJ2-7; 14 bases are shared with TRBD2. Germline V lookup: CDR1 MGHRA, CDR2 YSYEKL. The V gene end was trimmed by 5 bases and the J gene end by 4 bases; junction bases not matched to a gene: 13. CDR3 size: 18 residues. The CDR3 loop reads CASSSLGLAGGFFYEQYF. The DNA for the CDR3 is TGCGCCAGCAGCTCCCTCGGACTAGCGGGAGGCTTTTTTTACGAGCAGTACTTC.

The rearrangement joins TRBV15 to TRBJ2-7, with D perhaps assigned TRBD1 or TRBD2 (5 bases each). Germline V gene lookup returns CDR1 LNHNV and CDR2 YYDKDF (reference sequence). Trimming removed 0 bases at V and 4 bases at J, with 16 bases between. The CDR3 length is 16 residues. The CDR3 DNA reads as TGTGCCACCAGCAGAGACGGGACGTACGTGGGATACGAGCAGTACTTC. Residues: CATSRDGTYVGYEQYF.

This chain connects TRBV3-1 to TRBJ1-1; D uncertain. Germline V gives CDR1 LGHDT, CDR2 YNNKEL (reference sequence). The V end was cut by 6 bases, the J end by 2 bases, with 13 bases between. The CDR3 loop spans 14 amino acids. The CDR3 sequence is CASSKMALNTEAFF. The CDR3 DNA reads TGTGCCAGCAGTAAGATGGCCCTCAACACTGAAGCTTTCTTT.

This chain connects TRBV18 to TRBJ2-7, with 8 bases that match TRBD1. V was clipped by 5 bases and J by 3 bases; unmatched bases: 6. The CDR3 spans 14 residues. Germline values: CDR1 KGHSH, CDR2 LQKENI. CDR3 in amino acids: CASSNTGGYYEQYF. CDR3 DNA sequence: TGTGCCAGCTCAAATACAGGGGGGTACTACGAGCAGTACTTC. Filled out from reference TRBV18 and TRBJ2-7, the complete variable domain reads NAGVMQNPRHLVRRRGQEARLRCSPMKGHSHVYWYRQLPEEGLKFMVYLQKENIIDESGMPKERFSAEFPKEGPSILRIQQVVRGDSAAYFCASSNTGGYYEQYFGPGTRLTVT.

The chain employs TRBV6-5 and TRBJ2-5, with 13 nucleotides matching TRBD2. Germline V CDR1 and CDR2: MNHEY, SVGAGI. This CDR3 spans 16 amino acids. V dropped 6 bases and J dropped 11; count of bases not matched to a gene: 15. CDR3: CASSPIRTSGRRPQYF. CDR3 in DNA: TGTGCCAGCAGCCCCATAAGGACTAGCGGGAGACGCCCTCAGTACTTC.

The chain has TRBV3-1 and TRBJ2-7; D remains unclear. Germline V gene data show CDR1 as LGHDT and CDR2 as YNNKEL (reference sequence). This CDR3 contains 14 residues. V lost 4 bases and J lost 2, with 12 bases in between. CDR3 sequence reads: CASSPLVTTYEQYF. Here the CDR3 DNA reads TGTGCCAGCAGCCCCCTGGTTACCACCTACGAGCAGTACTTC.

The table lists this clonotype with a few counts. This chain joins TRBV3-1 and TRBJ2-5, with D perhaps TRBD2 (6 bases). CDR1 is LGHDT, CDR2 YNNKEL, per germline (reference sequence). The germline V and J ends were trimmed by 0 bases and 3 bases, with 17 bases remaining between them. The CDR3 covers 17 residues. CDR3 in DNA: TGTGCCAGCAGCCAAGATTTCGGGAGAGTAGGTGAAGAGACCCAGTACTTC. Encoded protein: CASSQDFGRVGEETQYF.